This TCR beta chain was sequenced for a study of cytomegalovirus exposure and HLA in healthy donors (dated by TCRdb to about 2017). Broadly, across the study: An earlier analysis of fewer than 750 of the donors reported 250 to 350 Gb of sequence data and 117 million unique TCR beta sequences obtained from about 179 million T cells. Donor age, sex, ethnicity and CMV serostatus were compiled together with the repertoire data. A later analysis re-examined previously published TCR beta repertoires from just over 650 donors and added high-resolution HLA genotyping to investigate patterns of TCR occurrence. A separate validation cohort of approximately 120 different subjects was used in addition to the 666-subject first cohort. The study used immunosequencing to profile the T cell repertoires of 666 subjects and linked those repertoires to cytomegalovirus serostatus. High-throughput TCR immunosequencing, statistical association of individual TCRs with disease status, and machine learning were combined to predict cytomegalovirus infection status. An early release that covered around 590 HLA-typed donors contained around 300 gigabases of sequencing data and 75 million to 100 million unique TCR sequences. Several DR-DQ haplotypes were handled as single units for association and clustering, since linkage in the cohort was strong. A later genetic analysis took genome-wide SNP genotypes for 398 of the 666 donors and used that subset as a discovery cohort. Typing coverage differed by locus: A, B, C, DRB1 and DQB1 were typed in roughly 629-640 donors, DQA1 in roughly 510, DPA1 in 600 to 610, and DPB1 in approximately 450. To decide whether each TCR beta V gene segment behaved as functional or pseudogenic, an earlier analysis of several hundred of the donors relied on high-throughput TCR beta sequencing. Both class I and class II loci were covered by HLA typing, at four-digit resolution. The study was designed to test whether signatures of past pathogen exposure could be identified by cataloging public T cell receptors. Of the 350 to 450 genotyped donors, about 84% fell in the genetic ancestry cluster associated with self-reported Caucasian donors. Rather than using new phenotypic data, the later analysis identified candidate immune exposures from TCR beta sequences and from how often those sequences occurred across donors. All discovery cohort repertoires had been generated on a single sequencing platform. On average, roughly 200,000 unique TCR beta nucleotide sequences were sequenced per donor among some 430 genotyped donors of the cohort, with approximately 18% of those sequences being non-productive. General study outcomes and caveats: A cluster of highly shared sequence variants was judged likely to represent a technical artifact of the sequencing pipeline. Across donors, most TCR sequences were observed very rarely, whereas some public TCRs were present in many individuals. At a false discovery rate of 0.05, a later analysis linked 15,000 to 20,000 TCR beta sequences to specific HLA alleles. Some IMGT-functional V segments, including TRBV6-2 and TRBV6-3, could not be told apart with the 87-base-pair reads, so those segments were excluded. A later analysis reported that several top co-occurrence clusters appeared linked to parvovirus B19, influenza, CMV and Epstein-Barr virus. Assigning TCR associations to individual alleles was difficult when HLA alleles, especially DR and DQ, strongly co-occurred. The authors suggested that the approach could potentially be generalized to other disease states and immunological phenotypes. In a later analysis, HLA-associated TCR beta chains showed more clonal expansion and lower generation probabilities than non-associated chains that were equally common. According to a later genetic analysis, donors in an Asian-associated ancestry cluster had fewer N-insertions in productive TCRs than the approximately 670-donor mean. The study listed around 160 TCR beta chains as associated with cytomegalovirus. Only TCR beta chains were sequenced in this cohort, and the absence of alpha or paired-chain data limited detectable features. The presence/absence analyses assumed that sequencing depth was roughly uniform across donors, and that assumption may not be true. According to a later analysis, TCR association rates differed among HLA loci, with DRB1 alleles showing the most associated TCRs and HLA-C alleles showing the fewest. The only immune exposure information available for the cohort was CMV serostatus. A few of the identified cytomegalovirus-associated TCR beta chains were confirmed in vitro to be specific for cytomegalovirus antigens. The classifier was reported to diagnose cytomegalovirus status with high specificity and sensitivity in both the original cohort and the validation cohort. Approximately 16 rarely observed V segments, including chromosome 9 orphons, were excluded from the earlier analysis of some 590 of the donors because counts were too low. Because some donors lacked HLA typing at each locus, the association tests relied only on the typed subset. An earlier analysis of around 540 of the donors showed that most TCR beta V segments appeared in productive rearrangements either about 90% or about 30% of the time, which broadly matched IMGT annotations. A further reported finding was that TCR beta sequences accurately predicted the HLA-A and HLA-B alleles for most subjects in the first cohort. Correlated functional status among segregating V segments might reflect linkage disequilibrium, but an unknown experimental factor could not be ruled out. A later genetic analysis associated a missense DCLRE1C variant with V-gene and J-gene trimming of TCR beta chains, and an independent cohort replicated the association. A later analysis found that most CMV-associated TCR beta chains appeared HLA-restricted, with HLA associations seemingly driven largely by CMV exposure.

The cohort comprised 666 healthy bone marrow donors. At the time of sampling, every cohort member was nominally healthy, though immune exposures that went unrecorded were likely present. The donor was CMV seronegative and belonged to the group of 352 seronegative cohort members. Each donor provided a peripheral blood sample, and peripheral blood mononuclear cells were used for TCR beta sequencing. Genomic DNA was extracted from the blood cell samples with the Qiagen DNeasy Blood Extraction Kit. The CDR3 numbers 16 residues from cysteine through phenylalanine. Only the CDR3 DNA stays, 48 bases, in frame from base 1. Here V drops 2 bases and J drops 4 bases, and the junction holds 6 bases not matched to any gene. From a lookup of the germline V gene, CDR1 and CDR2 are KGHSH and LQKENI. About this clone itself: It has no known antigen specificity. Nothing much larger sits one base from this clone, and base qualities are not available.

The protocol used for the library was the immunoSEQ multiplex PCR assay. For the multiplex PCR, a mixture combining 60 forward primers for TCR Vbeta segments and 13 reverse primers for TCR Jbeta segments was used. The CDR3 region of rearranged TCR beta genes was amplified from genomic DNA by a multiplex PCR assay. Amplified TCR beta libraries were sequenced as 87-base-pair reads on the Illumina HiSeq System. The authors' pipeline ran thus. A later analysis counted approximately 84 million unique TCR beta chains across the 600 to 850 repertoires, and roughly 9.9 million of these chains were shared by at least two donors. A nearest-neighbor algorithm error-corrected the raw reads and collapsed the reads into unique sequences, merging closely related sequences to remove PCR and sequencing errors. V, D and J gene segments were assigned by aligning CDR3 sequences to IMGT reference sequences. For a sequence to be retained, a match of at least six nucleotides to both a V gene segment and a J gene segment was required. Rearrangements were called productive when the CDR3 lacked stop codons and stayed in frame with V and J; all others were non-productive. CDR3 was defined according to IMGT convention as the region running from the second conserved V-encoded cysteine to the conserved J-encoded phenylalanine. In an earlier analysis of 587 of the donors, sequences lacking an unambiguous match to a single V gene segment were excluded. An earlier analysis of just under 600 of the donors called V segments functional above 56.7% productive rearrangements and segregating when the between-donor standard deviation exceeded 5%. To diagnose cytomegalovirus status from the catalog of TCR beta chain sequences, a statistical classification framework was built. A later analysis assigned V and J genes by comparing TCR nucleotide sequences with IMGT/GENE-DB human TR gene sequences. A later analysis assigned CDR3 sequences and most-parsimonious VDJ recombination scenarios with the TCRdist pipeline. A later analysis defined each TCR beta chain by its CDR3 amino acid sequence plus V-gene family, and excluded reads lacking a unique V-gene family. As a way to deal with suspected cross-contamination and a sequencing artifact, a later analysis dropped under 600 nucleotide sequences that were highly shared and had low generation probability. In a later analysis, a clonal expansion index for each public chain was calculated from normalized within-repertoire ranks of inferred template counts. In a later analysis, generation probabilities were computed using a VDJ recombination model fitted to out-of-frame rearrangements, and the results were checked against IGoR. In a later analysis, hypergeometric tests were used to score TCR-TCR, TCR-HLA and TCR-CMV co-occurrence, with a repertoire-size bias correction applied to TCR pairs. A later analysis estimated false discovery rates by permuting HLA or CMV assignments 20 times. In a later analysis, co-occurring TCRs were grouped with DBSCAN, and TCRdist sequence similarity was added when clustering was performed within HLA-allele-positive subsets. Repertoires with fewer than 30,000 or more than 120,000 public chains, plus five repertoires with anomalous nucleotide sharing, were excluded from co-occurrence clustering. TCRdb took over this immuneACCESS table, retaining in-frame rearrangements with V and J assigned. Such tables are incomplete; in checked studies, under half of the missing clones stem from an unresolved V gene, and the remainder is unexplained. Clone size and the V and J calls come from that table; the DNA yielded D and trimming. For this sample there are 160,000 or so clones; more than 75% appear just once. Clones ranked in the top ten supply 2% to 2.5% of the sample.

The material sequenced was PBMCs. The chain is assembled from TRBV18 and TRBJ2-2; 8 nucleotides in the junction match TRBD1. This TCR was recovered from a woman in her late teens or twenties in good health and CMV-seronegative. The CDR3 corresponds to CASSPGVDRVTGELFF. In nucleotide form, the sequence is TGTGCCAGCTCACCAGGGGTGGACAGGGTCACCGGGGAGCTGTTTTTT.